Described below is a single T cell receptor (beta chain) sequence and its context. This sample stems from a study of OX40 agonist ivuxolimab in advanced cancers. This CDR3 has 14 amino acids. The V end was cut by 5 bases, the J end by 1 base, with 12 bases between. Germline CDR1 SGHAT, CDR2 FQDESV (reference sequence). Assay: immunoSEQ multiplex PCR; the TCRdb copy retains only in-frame clones and omits some. This table has some 66,000 clones, roughly 80% appearing once. The sequenced sample was CD4+ or CD8+ T cells sorted from blood, obtained in a trial of the OX40 agonist ivuxolimab. This clonotype originated in an adult with an advanced solid tumor such as melanoma, head and neck, liver or kidney cancer. The chain carries TRBV11-1 and TRBJ2-7, with D possibly matching TRBD1 (5 bases). This chain's CDR3 is CASSKAQGSYEQYF. The CDR3 DNA follows: TGTGCCAGCAGCAAGGCCCAGGGTTCCTACGAGCAGTACTTC.